This TCR beta chain comes out of a study of regulatory T cells. At testing, patients were 2 to 39 years old, with reduced naive and increased memory T-cell proportions. A remark on this clone: The antigen is undetermined.

J was trimmed by 5 bases and V by 2 bases; bases with no gene match: 8. Germline CDR1 and CDR2: MNHNS and SASEGT. This CDR3 is built from 15 residues. Amplification used 52 TRBV primers and 13 TRBJ primers. Profiled with immunoSEQ multiplex PCR; TCRdb holds only in-frame clones, not every one. The data contain 30,000 to 40,000 clones, about nine tenths of them seen just once; the ten biggest clones take up roughly 2.2%. Study-level points and caveats: Patient repertoires had restricted TRB V-J pairs and skewed V and J usage, most in Tregs. In CD3G-deficient patients, conventional CD4+ T cells were enriched for hydrophobic CDR3 residues at positions 6 and 7.

The chain recombines TRBV6-1 with TRBJ2-7; 8 positions match TRBD2. Sequenced sample: conventional CD4+ T cells sorted from blood. This clonotype was obtained from a young adult with CD3G deficiency. CDR3 amino acids: CASSELDGRAHEQYF. DNA of the CDR3: TGTGCCAGCAGTGAATTGGACGGGAGGGCCCACGAGCAGTACTTC.